This is a list of T cell receptor beta chains from one sample in a study of blood T cell repertoires in COVID-19. Using immunoSEQ multiplex PCR, the repertoire was profiled, and TCRdb retains in-frame clones only, with some absent. The sample has a few hundred thousand clones; about 85% are singletons. Sample: peripheral blood. The receptors here all came from a man aged 35 to 55 with acute or convalescent COVID-19. Each CDR3 is given with its conserved first and last residue. The D gene is left open where the match is weak. Where a row states a size, it is once, few, many or the class of an expanded clone; other rows omit it.

-	TRBJ2-2	-	TRBV10-1	CASSFGGNTGELFF	TGCGCCAGCAGCTTCGGGGGGAACACCGGGGAGCTGTTTTTT
-	TRBJ2-1	TRBD2	TRBV7-3	CASSLTRGGRNEQFF	TGTGCCAGCAGCTTAACACGGGGGGGCAGGAATGAGCAGTTCTTC
-	TRBJ1-4	-	TRBV6-6	CASRRPGESGEKLFF	TGTGCCAGCAGACGACCAGGGGAGTCGGGAGAAAAACTGTTTTTT
-	TRBJ1-4	TRBD1	TRBV24-1	CATSDSRGQGASQHEKLFF	TGTGCCACCAGTGATTCTCGAGGACAGGGGGCATCTCAGCACGAAAAACTGTTTTTT
-	TRBJ2-1	TRBD2	TRBV5-1	CASSLTSGGAYEQFF	TGCGCCAGCAGCTTAACTAGCGGGGGGGCCTATGAGCAGTTCTTC
-	TRBJ2-3	TRBD1	TRBV7-2	CASSWTGGDTQYF	TGTGCCAGCAGCTGGACAGGGGGCGATACGCAGTATTTT
-	TRBJ1-6	TRBD1	TRBV30	CAWSLYGTGYSPLHF	TGTGCCTGGAGTCTCTACGGGACAGGGTATTCACCCCTCCACTTT
-	TRBJ1-2	-	TRBV30	CAWSTSDTYGYTF	TGTGCCTGGAGTACATCTGACACCTATGGCTACACCTTC
-	TRBJ2-7	TRBD2	TRBV5-1	CASSETSGLYEQYF	TGCGCCAGCAGCGAGACTAGCGGCTTATACGAGCAGTACTTC
-	TRBJ1-6	-	TRBV6-5	CASSYSGEGNSPLHF	TGTGCCAGCAGTTACTCGGGGGAGGGGAATTCACCCCTCCACTTT
-	TRBJ1-1	-	TRBV6-5	CASSYSRREAFF	TGTGCCAGCAGTTACTCGCGCAGGGAAGCTTTCTTT
-	TRBJ1-5	-	TRBV5-5	CASSFLVGGNQPQHF	TGTGCCAGCAGCTTTTTAGTCGGAGGCAATCAGCCCCAGCATTTT
-	TRBJ1-2	-	TRBV19	CASSPGSYGYTF	TGTGCCAGTAGTCCCGGGTCTTACGGCTACACCTTC
-	TRBJ1-1	-	TRBV7-9	CASSSTGMNTEAFF	TGTGCCAGCAGCTCGACGGGGATGAACACTGAAGCTTTCTTT
-	TRBJ2-7	-	TRBV4-1	CASSQAVNYEQYF	TGCGCCAGCAGCCAAGCTGTAAACTACGAGCAGTACTTC
-	TRBJ2-2	TRBD2	TRBV7-8	CASSLGLAGGNTGELFF	TGTGCCAGCAGCTTAGGGCTAGCGGGGGGGAACACCGGGGAGCTGTTTTTT
-	TRBJ1-1	-	TRBV19	CASSSGLNTEAFF	TGTGCCAGTAGTTCAGGGTTGAACACTGAAGCTTTCTTT
-	TRBJ1-5	-	TRBV28	CASSPPDSMNQPQHF	TGTGCCAGCAGCCCGCCGGACAGTATGAATCAGCCCCAGCATTTT
-	TRBJ2-5	TRBD1	TRBV30	CAWGQEETQYF	TGTGCCTGGGGACAGGAAGAGACCCAGTACTTC
once	TRBJ2-5	TRBD2	TRBV6-2/TRBV6-3	CASSFFGGDYKETQYF	TGTGCCAGCAGTTTCTTCGGAGGGGACTACAAAGAGACCCAGTACTTC
once	TRBJ1-1	-	TRBV28	CASSSQNWGRTEAFF	TGTGCCAGCAGTTCCCAGAACTGGGGGCGAACTGAAGCTTTCTTT
-	TRBJ1-5	-	TRBV28	CASSFLSQPQHF	TGTGCCAGCAGTTTTCTTAGTCAGCCCCAGCATTTT
-	TRBJ1-6	TRBD1	TRBV6-5	CASNRDRAYNSPLHF	TGTGCCAGCAACCGGGACAGAGCCTATAATTCACCCCTCCACTTT
-	TRBJ2-7	TRBD1	TRBV19	CASSIDRALSYEQYF	TGTGCCAGTAGTATCGACAGGGCGTTAAGCTACGAGCAGTACTTC
-	TRBJ1-1	TRBD1	TRBV19	CASSTQGEGTEAFF	TGTGCCAGTAGTACACAGGGGGAGGGCACTGAAGCTTTCTTT
-	TRBJ1-2	-	TRBV7-8	CASSRFSGGNYGYTF	TGTGCCAGCAGCCGTTTTTCGGGGGGAAACTATGGCTACACCTTC
-	TRBJ1-3	-	TRBV9	CASAGGASGNTIYF	TGTGCCAGTGCGGGAGGGGCGTCTGGAAACACCATATATTTT
-	TRBJ2-1	-	TRBV7-9	CASSLRQFDHEQFF	TGTGCCAGCAGCCTCCGACAGTTCGACCATGAGCAGTTCTTC
once	TRBJ2-1	TRBD1	TRBV24-1	CATSDGTADYNEQFF	TGTGCCACCAGTGATGGGACAGCAGATTACAATGAGCAGTTCTTC
-	TRBJ2-7	TRBD1	TRBV6-5	CASKIVSRGPREQYF	TGTGCCAGCAAGATCGTGAGTAGGGGGCCGAGGGAGCAGTACTTC
once	TRBJ2-5	-	TRBV5-1	CASSADRGTQYF	TGCGCCAGCAGCGCGGACCGGGGGACCCAGTACTTC
-	TRBJ1-5	TRBD1	TRBV18	CASSPQGASSQPQHF	TGTGCCAGCTCACCACAGGGGGCAAGCAGTCAGCCCCAGCATTTT
once	TRBJ2-5	TRBD2	TRBV2	CASSVSSGAQGTQYF	TGTGCCAGCAGTGTATCGAGCGGGGCCCAGGGGACCCAGTACTTC
-	TRBJ1-2	-	TRBV5-1	CASSLELGIDSYGYTF	TGCGCCAGCAGCTTGGAGTTGGGAATCGACAGCTATGGCTACACCTTC
-	TRBJ1-4	-	TRBV6-5	CASKAQGTNEKLFF	TGTGCCAGCAAGGCTCAGGGGACTAATGAAAAACTGTTTTTT
-	TRBJ2-2	-	TRBV28	CASSRLNLPPGELFF	TGTGCCAGCAGTCGACTGAATCTCCCCCCCGGGGAGCTGTTTTTT
once	TRBJ2-7	TRBD1	TRBV7-3	CASSSGRDSEQYF	TGTGCCAGCAGCTCCGGCCGGGACAGCGAGCAGTACTTC
-	TRBJ2-3	TRBD2	TRBV30	CAWSVVAGGGTDTQYF	TGTGCCTGGAGTGTAGTAGCGGGGGGCGGAACAGATACGCAGTATTTT
few	TRBJ2-2	-	TRBV3-1/TRBV3-2	CASTPEASGTGELFF	TGTGCCAGCACCCCAGAGGCGTCGGGCACCGGGGAGCTGTTTTTT
-	TRBJ1-5	-	TRBV5-4	CASSLDRNQPQHF	TGTGCCAGCAGCTTGGACAGGAATCAGCCCCAGCATTTT
-	TRBJ1-1	-	TRBV2	CASSDPLGRGTEAFF	TGTGCCAGCAGTGACCCTCTTGGGAGGGGCACTGAAGCTTTCTTT